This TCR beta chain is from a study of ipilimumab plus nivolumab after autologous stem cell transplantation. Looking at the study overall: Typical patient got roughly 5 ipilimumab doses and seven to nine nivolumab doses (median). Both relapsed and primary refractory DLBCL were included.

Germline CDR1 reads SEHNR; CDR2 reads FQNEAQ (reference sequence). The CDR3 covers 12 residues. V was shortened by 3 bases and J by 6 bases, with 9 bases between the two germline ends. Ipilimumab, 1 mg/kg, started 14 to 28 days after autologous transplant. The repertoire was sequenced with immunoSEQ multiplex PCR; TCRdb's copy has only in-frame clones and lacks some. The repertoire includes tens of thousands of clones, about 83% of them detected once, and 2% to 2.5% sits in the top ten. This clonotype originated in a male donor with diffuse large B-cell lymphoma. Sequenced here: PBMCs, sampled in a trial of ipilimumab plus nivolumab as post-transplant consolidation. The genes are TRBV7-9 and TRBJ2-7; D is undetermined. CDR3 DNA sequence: TGTGCCAGCAGCTTCCCAGTAGGCGAGCAGTACTTC. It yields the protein CASSFPVGEQYF.